The 9 T cell receptor beta chains below all came from one sample that was sequenced in a study of post-analysis software for immune sequencing data. Carried by the TCR beta cDNA libraries were unique molecular identifiers. In TCRdb, the PCR reads were re-called with MiXCR into one record per CDR3 protein. The sample has under 200,000 distinct CDR3 sequences, roughly 34% seen once. The specimen comprised blood, sampled after autologous hematopoietic stem cell transplantation. The receptors shown here come from a girl aged 5-17 years with multiple sclerosis.

The chain uses TRBV28 and TRBJ2-7, with 7 positions matching TRBD2. The V gene's germline CDR1 is MDHEN and CDR2 SYDVKM. V was pared by 5 bases and J by 2 bases, with 3 bases of the junction left unmatched. This CDR3 is built from 13 residues. CDR3 amino acids: CASSLAAPYEQYF. DNA of the CDR3: TGTGCCAGCAGTCTAGCGGCCCCCTACGAGCAGTACTTC.

A few counts support this clonotype. One junction end disagrees with the germline gene, perhaps due to a read error. The chain carries TRBV20-1 and TRBJ2-1; D is perhaps TRBD2 (5 bases). The CDR3 runs to 13 residues. Germline V gives CDR1 DFQATT, CDR2 SNEGSKA (reference sequence). CDR3 DNA: TGCAGCGCTAGGGAGTCCAACTACAATGAGCAGTTCTTC. Encoded protein: CSARESNYNEQFF.

This clonotype was seen many times. The gene calls are TRBV2 and TRBJ1-6, with D hard to call. CDR3 size: 13 residues. CDR1 is SNHLY and CDR2 is FYNNEI in the germline V gene. Trimming left V 2 bases short and J 7 bases short, with 6 bases between. The CDR3 DNA follows: TGTGCCAGCAGTGAAAGCCAAAATTCACCCCTCCACTTT. It encodes CASSESQNSPLHF. Full variable domain (outside the CDR3, taken from reference TRBV2 and TRBJ1-6): EPEVTQTPSHQVTQMGQEVILRCVPISNHLYFYWYRQILGQKVEFLVSFYNNEISEKSEIFDDQFSVERPDGSNFTLKIRSTKLEDSAMYFCASSESQNSPLHFGNGTRLTVT.

V and J are TRBV20-1 and TRBJ2-4; D ambiguous. Near its end, the DNA agrees better with TRBJ2-7, so the J call may be wrong. Germline CDR1 and CDR2: DFQATT and SNEGSKA (reference sequence). The CDR3 totals 14 residues. In nucleotides, the CDR3 is TGCAGTGCTAGTCCGGCGCTGCGCGTCTACGAGCAGTACTTC. Translating it yields CSASPALRVYEQYF.

The V call is TRBV6-6, the J call TRBJ2-7; D may match TRBD1 or TRBD2 (5 bases each). The CDR3 runs to 14 residues. CDR1 is MNHNY and CDR2 is SVGAGI in the germline V gene (reference sequence). Trimming removed 2 bases from V and 5 bases from J, with 13 bases in between. The CDR3 spells CASSYLIGTHEQYF. In DNA form, the CDR3 reads TGTGCCAGCAGTTACCTTATCGGGACCCACGAGCAGTACTTC.

V usage is TRBV3-1 and J usage is TRBJ2-1, with D possibly TRBD2 on 5 matching bases. Germline V gene lookup returns CDR1 LGHDT and CDR2 YNNKEL (reference sequence). CDR3 length: 15 amino acids. V was trimmed by 4 bases and J by 7 bases, leaving 17 bases between them. This CDR3 is CASSPSTARGNEQFF. As DNA, the CDR3 is TGTGCCAGCAGCCCCTCTACCGCCCGAGGGAATGAGCAGTTCTTC.

This sequence joins TRBV15 and TRBJ1-5; no reliable D call. In germline, CDR1 is LNHNV, CDR2 YYDKDF (reference sequence). The V end was cut by 5 bases, the J end by 5 bases, with 13 bases between. The CDR3 has 14 amino acids. CDR3 in DNA: TGTGCCACCAGCCCTAGTTGGGGTGATCAGCCCCAGCATTTT. It yields the protein CATSPSWGDQPQHF. Full variable domain (rest looked up from reference TRBV15 and TRBJ1-5): DAMVIQNPRYQVTQFGKPVTLSCSQTLNHNVMYWYQQKSSQAPKLLFHYYDKDFNNEADTPDNFQSRRPNTSFCFLDIRSPGLGDTAMYLCATSPSWGDQPQHFGDGTRLSIL.

The chain employs TRBV29-1 and TRBJ2-6, with no clear D. The V end was cut by 4 bases, the J end by 18 bases, with 13 bases between. CDR1 is SQVTM and CDR2 is ANQGSEA in the germline V gene. This CDR3 has 10 residues. In nucleotides, the CDR3 is TGCAGCGTTGCCACATCCTTTGGGACTTTC. Protein product: CSVATSFGTF.

This sequence joins TRBV20-1 and TRBJ1-1, with 11 bases lining up with TRBD1. With V trimmed by 3 bases and J by 0 bases, 3 bases remained unmatched. Per germline, CDR1 DFQATT and CDR2 SNEGSKA (reference sequence). The CDR3 totals 15 residues. CDR3 sequence reads: CSARGTGGMNTEAFF. The CDR3 region has the DNA TGCAGTGCTAGGGGGACAGGGGGAATGAACACTGAAGCTTTCTTT.